This T cell receptor beta chain was sequenced in a study of blood T cell repertoires in COVID-19. Under the authors' procedure: Cell counts per sample came from amplifying reference gene primers. TCRdb keeps only in-frame clones here, not all; method: immunoSEQ multiplex PCR. Clone size and the V and J calls come from that table; the DNA yielded D and trimming. The sample records about 100,000 clones, 85% being singletons. Germline V gene lookup returns CDR1 MGHRA and CDR2 YSYEKL. V was pared by 2 bases and J by 5 bases, with 10 bases between. This CDR3 spans 13 amino acids. The chain employs TRBV4-1 and TRBJ2-7; D uncertain. The receptor was derived from a man between 45 and 60 years old with active or convalescent COVID-19. The sequencing sample was made of peripheral blood. The DNA for the CDR3 is TGCGCCAGCAGCCAACAAGACACCCACGAGCAGTACTTC. It specifies CASSQQDTHEQYF.